This TCR beta chain comes out of a study of blood T cell repertoires in COVID-19. On the study more broadly: Donors in the United States, Italy and Spain gave samples during acute or convalescent COVID-19. T cells, B-cell-depleted T cells, or PBMCs supplied cDNA or gDNA.

Germline V CDR1 and CDR2: MNHEY, SVGAGI. The CDR3 has 14 amino acids. V was cut by 7 bases and J by 7 bases, with 20 bases left in between. In the original workflow: Quantification of nucleated cells was approximated via reference gene primer amplification. The assay was immunoSEQ multiplex PCR, and TCRdb's table has in-frame clones only and misses some. The V and J calls and clone size are taken from that table; D and trimming were inferred from the DNA. Found here are about 93,000 clones, 89% of them singletons; the top ten hold more than 4.5%. Sequenced: peripheral blood. The chain carries TRBV6-5 and TRBJ2-7; maybe TRBD1 (6 bases). The receptor comes from a man between 60 and 75 years old with COVID-19, enrolled during active disease. The CDR3 sequence is CASTPRTEGNEQYF. CDR3 DNA: TGTGCCAGCACCCCCCGGACAGAAGGAAATGAGCAGTACTTC.